The clone carrying this T cell receptor beta chain was picked up one time. Its antigen is still unknown. The PCR contained 60 Vbeta and 13 Jbeta primers. Generated by immunoSEQ multiplex PCR, the TCRdb table keeps only in-frame clones and is missing some. Of approximately 160,000 clones listed, roughly 82% are singletons. CDR3 length: 18 amino acids. The germline V gene encodes CDR1 MDHEN and CDR2 SYDVKM. Losses at the gene ends were 5 bases for V and 5 bases for J; bases not matched to a gene: 14. This sample is part of a study of cytomegalovirus exposure and HLA in healthy donors. About the research overall: Across under 450 genotyped donors, approximately 81% landed in the Caucasian-associated ancestry cluster. General observations from the study: 87-base-pair reads could not separate some V segments, including TRBV6-2 and TRBV6-3. CMV antigen specificity of three CMV-associated chains was confirmed in vitro. Later on, an analysis showed TCR association rates differing by HLA locus, with DRB1 the most and HLA-C the fewest.

The sequencing sample was made of PBMCs. V usage is TRBV28 and J usage is TRBJ2-7, with TRBD2 identical over 14 bases. This clonotype was obtained from a girl aged 5-17 years in good health and CMV-seropositive. Here the CDR3 reads CASSHRTSGRRRGHEQYF. The CDR3 nucleotides read TGTGCCAGCAGTCACCGGACTAGCGGGAGGAGGCGAGGGCACGAGCAGTACTTC.